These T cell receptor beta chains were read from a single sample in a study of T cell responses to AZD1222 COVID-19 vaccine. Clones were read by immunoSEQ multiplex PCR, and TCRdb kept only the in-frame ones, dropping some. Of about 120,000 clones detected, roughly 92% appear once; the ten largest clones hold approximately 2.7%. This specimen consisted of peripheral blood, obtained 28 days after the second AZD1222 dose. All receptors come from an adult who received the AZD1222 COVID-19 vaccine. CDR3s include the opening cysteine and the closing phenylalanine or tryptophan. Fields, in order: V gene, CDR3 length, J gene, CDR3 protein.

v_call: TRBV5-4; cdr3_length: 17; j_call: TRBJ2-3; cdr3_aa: CASSSGLVAGAGGTQYF
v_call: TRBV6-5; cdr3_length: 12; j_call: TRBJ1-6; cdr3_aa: CASSPGTSPLHF
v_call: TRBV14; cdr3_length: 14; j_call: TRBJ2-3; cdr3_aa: CASSPGVITDTQYF
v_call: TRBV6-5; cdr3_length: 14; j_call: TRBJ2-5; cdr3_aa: CASRPTGGVETQYF
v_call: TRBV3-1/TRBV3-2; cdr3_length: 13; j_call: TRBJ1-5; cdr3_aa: CASSPHRVQPQHF
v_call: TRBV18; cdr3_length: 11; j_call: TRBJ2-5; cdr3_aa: CASSDGVTQYF
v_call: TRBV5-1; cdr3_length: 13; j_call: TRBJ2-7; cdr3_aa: CASRGGPSYEQYF
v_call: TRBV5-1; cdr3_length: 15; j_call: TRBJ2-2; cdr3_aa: CASSLIGGNTGELFF
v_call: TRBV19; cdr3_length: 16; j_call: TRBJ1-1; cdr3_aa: CASSIRDRGRNTEAFF
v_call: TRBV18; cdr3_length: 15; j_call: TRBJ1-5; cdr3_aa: CASSPTGQGNQPQHF
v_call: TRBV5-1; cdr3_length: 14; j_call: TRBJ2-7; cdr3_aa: CASSFGTALYEQYF
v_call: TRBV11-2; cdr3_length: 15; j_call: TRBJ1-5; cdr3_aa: CASSPGQGGNQPQHF
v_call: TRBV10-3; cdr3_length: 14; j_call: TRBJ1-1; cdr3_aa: CAISERRLNTEAFF
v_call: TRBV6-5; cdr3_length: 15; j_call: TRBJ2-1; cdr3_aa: CASSYSRQGEGEQFF
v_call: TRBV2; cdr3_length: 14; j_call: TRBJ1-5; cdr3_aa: CASTRTESNQPQHF
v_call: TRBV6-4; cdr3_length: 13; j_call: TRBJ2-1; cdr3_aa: CASSTDRGNEQFF
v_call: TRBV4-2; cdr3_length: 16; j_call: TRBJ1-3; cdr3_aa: CASSQDITNSGNTIYF
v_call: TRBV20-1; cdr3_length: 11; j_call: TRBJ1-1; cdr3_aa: CSARWGRETFF
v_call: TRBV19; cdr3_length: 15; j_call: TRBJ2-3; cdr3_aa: CASRISSQGRHTQYF
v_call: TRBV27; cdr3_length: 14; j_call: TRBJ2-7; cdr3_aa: CASRAGTESYEQYF
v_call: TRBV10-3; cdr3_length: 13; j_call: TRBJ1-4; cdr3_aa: CAIQGATNEKLFF
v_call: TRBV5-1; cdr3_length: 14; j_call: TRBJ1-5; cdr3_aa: CASSLGTGPMPQHF
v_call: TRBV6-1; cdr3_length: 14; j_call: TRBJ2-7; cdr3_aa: CASSEGGASYEQYF
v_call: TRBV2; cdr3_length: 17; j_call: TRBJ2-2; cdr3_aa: CASSGDYNHWNTGELFF
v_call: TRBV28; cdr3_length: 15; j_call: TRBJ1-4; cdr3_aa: CASSLPGQPNEKLFF
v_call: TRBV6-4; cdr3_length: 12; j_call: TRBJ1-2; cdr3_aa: CALSNGEDGYTF
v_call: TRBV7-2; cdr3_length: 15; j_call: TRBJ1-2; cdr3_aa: CASSLRTGTNYGYTF
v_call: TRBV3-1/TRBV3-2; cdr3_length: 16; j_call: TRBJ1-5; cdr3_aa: CASSQDPGREDQPQHF
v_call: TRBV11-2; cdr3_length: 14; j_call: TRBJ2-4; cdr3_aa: CASSPPTREDIQYF
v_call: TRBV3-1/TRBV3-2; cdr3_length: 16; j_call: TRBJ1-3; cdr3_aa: CASSPSGGAVGNTIYF
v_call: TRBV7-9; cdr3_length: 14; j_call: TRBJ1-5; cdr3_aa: CASSNKGANQPQHF
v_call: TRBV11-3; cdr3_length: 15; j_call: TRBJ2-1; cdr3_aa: CASSLVASGVNEQFF
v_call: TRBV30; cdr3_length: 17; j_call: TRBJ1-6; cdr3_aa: CAWSASRSIGRNSPLHF
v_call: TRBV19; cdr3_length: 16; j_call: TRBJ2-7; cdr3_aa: CASSTLPGQETYEQYF
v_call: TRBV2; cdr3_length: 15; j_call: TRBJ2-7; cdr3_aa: CASRIGDRDAYEQYF
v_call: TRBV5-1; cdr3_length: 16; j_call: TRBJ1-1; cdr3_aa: CASSSRDRSMNTEAFF
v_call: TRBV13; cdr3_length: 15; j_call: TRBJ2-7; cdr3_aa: CASSLIEEGDYEQYF
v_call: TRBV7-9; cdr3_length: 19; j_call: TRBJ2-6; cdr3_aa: CASSAARQGANSGANVLTF
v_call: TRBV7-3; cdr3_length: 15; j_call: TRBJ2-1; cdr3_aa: CASSPPGNSYNEQFF
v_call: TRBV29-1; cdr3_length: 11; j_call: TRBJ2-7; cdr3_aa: CSVVRRYEQYF
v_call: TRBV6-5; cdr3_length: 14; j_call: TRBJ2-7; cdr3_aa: CASSYYPGAYEQYF
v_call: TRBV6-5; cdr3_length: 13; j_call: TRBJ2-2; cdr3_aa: CASSGVNTGELFF